Ten or more counts support the clone carrying this T cell receptor beta chain. As processed by the authors: Samples ranged from roughly 20,000 to 750,000 TCRs, with a median of approximately 90,000. TCRdb independently ran MiXCR on the RACE reads; one entry per CDR3 protein. The V and J calls here are based on TCRdb, not the publication. The sample yields over 300,000 distinct CDR3 sequences, 5.1% seen once. This sample stems from a study of human T cells and chemical hapten exposure. The sample's time point: pre-sensitization, week 0. Treatment specified: therapeutic diphenylcyclopropenone sensitization with weekly scalp DPC. Unfractionated whole blood was the source of the extracted total RNA. Germline V gene lookup returns CDR1 SNHLY and CDR2 FYNNEI. The junction had 12 bases not matched to a gene; V was cut back by 7 bases and J by 8 bases. This CDR3 has 14 amino acids.

The clonotype was recovered from a woman aged 45-65 years with alopecia areata. Some clones in this sample may be carry-over from other donors' samples. Source: whole blood, taken in connection with sensitization to the hapten diphenylcyclopropenone (DPC). The V and J genes are TRBV2 and TRBJ1-2, with 8 bases that match TRBD1. CDR3 amino acids: CASKPDREKGGYTF. In DNA, the CDR3 is TGTGCCAGCAAGCCGGACAGGGAGAAAGGCGGCTACACCTTC.